This entry describes one TCR beta chain. The input for sorted-subset replicate PCRs was 200 to 250 ng DNA, tens of thousands of T cell genomes. TCRdb's table, derived via immunoSEQ multiplex PCR, lists solely in-frame clones and lacks some. Found here are some 1 million clones, roughly 80% of them singletons; the top ten hold roughly 1.4%. These data belong to a study of shared clonotypes between healthy human individuals. Trimming at V came to 5 bases and at J to 2 bases, leaving 7 bases not matched to a gene. Germline V CDR1 and CDR2: SGHTA, FQGNSA. CDR3 length: 16 residues. The sequence was obtained from a man aged 18 to 35 in good health. V and J are TRBV7-2 and TRBJ2-3; 10 nucleotides match TRBD2. The material sequenced was memory CD4+ T cells sorted from blood. Subset here: CD45RA-negative fraction. This CDR3 reads CASSLRTSGFTDTQYF. Written as DNA, the CDR3 is TGTGCCAGCAGCCTGCGGACTAGCGGATTCACAGATACGCAGTATTTT.